These 28 T cell receptor beta chains were sequenced from one sample in a study of blood T cell repertoires in COVID-19 (TCRdb year 2020). Preparation of the library involved the immunoSEQ multiplex PCR assay. TCRdb re-hosts the immuneACCESS table, in-frame sequences only. Its copies lack some clones; in the studies checked, an unresolved V gene accounts for under half of them, and the cause for the rest is not known. Within this sample are some 500,000 clones, with roughly 90% of them counted one time only. In total, the top ten clones hold around 1.9% of the sample. The specimen sequenced was PBMCs or T cells enriched from blood (not recorded which). All receptors come from a woman between 35 and 50 years old who had recovered from COVID-19.

The chain couples TRBV19 to TRBJ1-4, with 8 bases that match TRBD1. The germline V gene has CDR1 LNHDA and CDR2 SQIVND (reference sequence). The CDR3 contains 16 residues. V dropped 6 bases and J dropped 3; count of bases not matched to a gene: 9. CDR3 sequence: CASRLGNRGANEKLFF. CDR3 DNA sequence: TGTGCCAGTAGGTTGGGCAACAGGGGGGCTAATGAAAAACTGTTTTTT. Full variable domain (outside the CDR3, taken from reference TRBV19 and TRBJ1-4): DGGITQSPKYLFRKEGQNVTLSCEQNLNHDAMYWYRQDPGQGLRLIYYSQIVNDFQKGDIAEGYSVSREKKESFPLTVTSAQKNPTAFYLCASRLGNRGANEKLFFGSGTQLSVL.

The chain combines TRBV11-2 with TRBJ2-1; 9 nucleotides line up with TRBD1. This CDR3 spans 15 amino acids. Germline CDR1 reads SGHAT; CDR2 reads FQNNGV. Losses at the gene ends were 3 bases for V and 10 bases for J; bases not matched to a gene: 10. CDR3 sequence: CASSLGQGEWDEQFF. CDR3 bases: TGTGCCAGCAGCTTGGGACAGGGTGAATGGGACGAGCAGTTCTTC.

This chain joins TRBV27 and TRBJ2-7; possibly TRBD2 for D (6 bases). Germline V gene lookup returns CDR1 MNHEY and CDR2 SMNVEV (reference sequence). V was shortened by 0 bases and J by 1 base, with 13 bases between the two germline ends. CDR3 length equals 16 residues. The CDR3 DNA sequence: TGTGCCAGCAGTTTATCGACCGGGACTTTATCCTACGAGCAGTACTTC. Translating it yields CASSLSTGTLSYEQYF.

The chain joins TRBV7-2 to TRBJ1-2; 9 bases fit TRBD1. V lost 4 bases, J lost 2 bases, and 5 bases stayed unmatched. Germline lookup yields CDR1 SGHTA and CDR2 FQGNSA. The CDR3 covers 15 residues. The CDR3 spells CASSSTGGQNYGYTF. CDR3 nucleotide sequence: TGTGCCAGCAGCTCCACAGGGGGCCAAAACTATGGCTACACCTTC.

V is TRBV11-2 and J is TRBJ2-1, with 8 positions matching TRBD2. The CDR3 totals 17 residues. After removal of 1 base from V and 4 bases from J, the junction contained 9 bases not matched to a gene. The germline V gene has CDR1 SGHAT and CDR2 FQNNGV. The chain's CDR3 is CASSLGPLAGPYNEQFF. CDR3 in DNA: TGTGCCAGCAGCTTAGGACCCTTAGCGGGACCGTACAATGAGCAGTTCTTC.

This chain uses TRBV5-1 with TRBJ2-3; TRBD2 matches at 8 bases. Trimming at V came to 6 bases and at J to 2 bases, leaving 8 bases not matched to a gene. The CDR3 totals 15 residues. Germline-derived CDR1 and CDR2 are SGHRS and YFSETQ. The CDR3 loop reads CASTPSGPITDTQYF. The CDR3 nucleotides are TGCGCCAGCACCCCTAGCGGGCCGATCACAGATACGCAGTATTTT. The full variable domain, completed using reference TRBV5-1 and TRBJ2-3, is KAGVTQTPRYLIKTRGQQVTLSCSPISGHRSVSWYQQTPGQGLQFLFEYFSETQRNKGNFPGRFSGRQFSNSRSEMNVSTLELGDSALYLCASTPSGPITDTQYFGPGTRLTVL.

The DNA of the CDR3 is TGTGCCAGCAGCCCAGACGGGCGGGGGTTGAACACTGAAGCTTTCTTT. Its translation: CASSPDGRGLNTEAFF. The chain couples TRBV5-5 to TRBJ1-1, with D maybe TRBD1 (5 bases). The CDR3 covers 16 residues. Germline CDR1 and CDR2: SGHKS and YYEKEE (reference sequence). The V end was cut by 4 bases, the J end by 0 bases, with 16 bases between.

The V gene is TRBV7-9, the J gene TRBJ2-7; weak D call: TRBD1 (6 bases). The CDR3 extends over 16 amino acids. The V gene's germline CDR1 is SEHNR and CDR2 FQNEAQ (reference sequence). Between the trimmed V and J ends, which lost 0 bases and 7 bases, there was a span of 19 bases. The CDR3 sequence is CASSLAKTGYELEQYF. In nucleotides, the CDR3 is TGTGCCAGCAGCTTAGCTAAGACAGGCTACGAGCTGGAGCAGTACTTC.

This chain joins TRBV13 and TRBJ2-5, with 7 bases fitting TRBD1. The CDR3 sequence is 16 residues long. The germline V gene has CDR1 PRHDT and CDR2 FYEKMQ (reference sequence). Trimming cost V 5 bases and J 1 base; bases outside gene matches: 10. CDR3 region: CASSLNTGTVQETQYF. As DNA, the CDR3 is TGTGCCAGCAGCCTAAACACCGGGACAGTCCAAGAGACCCAGTACTTC.

V usage is TRBV5-6 and J usage is TRBJ2-2, with TRBD1 matching over 12 bases. The junction had 5 bases not matched to a gene; V was cut back by 4 bases and J by 4 bases. This CDR3 is 16 amino acids long. CDR1 is SGHDT and CDR2 is YYEEEE in the germline V gene. The CDR3 DNA follows: TGTGCCAGCAGCCCCGGGACAGGGGGCGGCACCGGGGAGCTGTTTTTT. Translation: CASSPGTGGGTGELFF.

This chain links TRBV10-3 with TRBJ1-1; D is uncertain. Per the germline V gene, CDR1 is ENHRY and CDR2 is SYGVKD. Between the trimmed V and J ends, which lost 3 bases and 0 bases, there was a span of 11 bases. The CDR3 covers 15 residues. DNA of the CDR3: TGTGCCATCAGTGAATTGGAGCCTATGAACACTGAAGCTTTCTTT. Protein product: CAISELEPMNTEAFF.

This chain links TRBV6-2 or TRBV6-3 with TRBJ1-5, with unresolved D. Trimming pared 0 bases from V and 5 bases from J, leaving 5 bases between. Germline CDR1 reads MNHEY; CDR2 reads SVGEGT. CDR3 length: 13 residues. CDR3 loop: CASSYSTYQPQHF. The CDR3, as DNA: TGTGCCAGCAGTTACTCAACATATCAGCCCCAGCATTTT.

The chain is built from TRBV7-9 and TRBJ2-7; 9 bases map to TRBD1. Looked up from germline, CDR1 is SEHNR and CDR2 is FQNEAQ (reference sequence). The CDR3 has 15 residues. V lost 4 bases to trimming and J lost 2 bases; unmatched junction nucleotides: 6. The CDR3 is CASSSWDRATYEQYF. The CDR3 region has the DNA TGTGCCAGCAGCTCCTGGGACAGGGCAACCTACGAGCAGTACTTC.

This clone appeared a single time. The genes are TRBV24-1 and TRBJ1-4, with 9 bases identical to TRBD1. This CDR3 has 15 amino acids. Germline V gene lookup returns CDR1 KGHDR and CDR2 SFDVKD. V gave up 4 bases and J gave up 7 bases; unmatched junction bases: 6. The CDR3 reads CATSEADRGSEKLFF. The CDR3 bases are TGTGCCACCAGTGAAGCGGACAGGGGAAGTGAAAAACTGTTTTTT.

J is TRBJ2-3 and V is TRBV3-1 (or the pseudogene TRBV3-2); TRBD2 aligns across 12 bases. Per the germline V gene, CDR1 is LGHDT and CDR2 is YNNKEL (reference sequence). With 2 bases clipped from V and 5 bases from J, the junction kept 2 bases outside the gene matches. This CDR3 is 15 amino acids long. CDR3 sequence (DNA): TGTGCCAGCAGCCAACTAGCGGGAGGGTTAGATACGCAGTATTTT. Translated, it gives CASSQLAGGLDTQYF.

The chain combines TRBV3-1 (or the pseudogene TRBV3-2) with TRBJ1-2; no clear D. Trimming cost V 1 base and J 7 bases, with 7 bases left between them. The germline gives CDR1 LGHDT, CDR2 YNNKEL (reference sequence). The CDR3 covers 12 residues. The CDR3 sequence: CASSQGLAGYTF. CDR3 nucleotides: TGTGCCAGCAGCCAAGGATTGGCTGGCTACACCTTC.

The sample holds one count of this clone. The genes are TRBV24-1 and TRBJ2-7, with 7 bases that match TRBD1. In germline, CDR1 is KGHDR, CDR2 SFDVKD. Trimming took 3 bases from V and 6 from J; bases not matched to a gene: 7. The CDR3 is made up of 14 amino acids. The CDR3 here is CATSDRTGSTEQYF. CDR3 nucleotides: TGTGCCACCAGTGATCGGACAGGTTCTACCGAGCAGTACTTC.

In the case of this clone: This same CDR3 is encoded by further DNA sequences in the sample. V and J are TRBV12-3 or TRBV12-4 and TRBJ1-2, with 7 bases aligning to TRBD1. V lost 2 bases, J lost 7 bases, and 4 bases stayed unmatched. This CDR3 has 13 residues. This CDR3 is CASSLPTGSGYTF. Written as DNA, the CDR3 is TGTGCCAGCAGTTTACCGACAGGGAGTGGCTACACCTTC.

The chain links TRBV10-3 to TRBJ1-4; D remains ambiguous. V was trimmed by 3 bases and J by 4 bases, leaving 21 bases between them. The V gene's germline CDR1 is ENHRY and CDR2 SYGVKD. This CDR3 spans 18 amino acids. CDR3 bases: TGTGCCATCAGTGATAAGCTCATGATTCGGGTGATTAATGAAAAACTGTTTTTT. Protein: CAISDKLMIRVINEKLFF.

The chain recombines TRBV25-1 with TRBJ1-4; maybe TRBD1 (6 bases). CDR1 is MGHDK, CDR2 SYGVNS, per germline. The CDR3 consists of 16 residues. V was pared by 7 bases and J by 11 bases, with 26 bases between. This CDR3 is CASTLSAGQLVGKLFF. The DNA for the CDR3 is TGTGCCAGCACCCTTAGCGCCGGACAGTTGGTCGGTAAACTGTTTTTT.

CDR3 DNA sequence: TGTGCCACCAGTGGGCACCATACGCAGTATTTT. Translating gives CATSGHHTQYF. The chain carries TRBV24-1 and TRBJ2-3; D unresolved. Germline CDR1 and CDR2: KGHDR and SFDVKD. Trimming shortened V by 5 bases and J by 7 bases, and 6 bases separated the two germline ends. This CDR3 is built from 11 residues.

The rearrangement links TRBV5-4 to TRBJ1-2; the D is unclear. Germline V CDR1 and CDR2: SGHNT, YYREEE (reference sequence). CDR3 length: 12 residues. The V end was cut by 0 bases, the J end by 8 bases, with 8 bases between. CDR3 DNA: TGTGCCAGCAGCTTGGACTCGAACGGCTACACCTTC. Amino acid sequence: CASSLDSNGYTF.

The chain links TRBV19 to TRBJ2-5; 11 nucleotides align to TRBD2. The trim removed 6 bases at V and 4 bases at J, leaving 7 bases unmatched. The V gene's germline CDR1 is LNHDA and CDR2 SQIVND (reference sequence). This CDR3 spans 15 amino acids. The CDR3 region is CASSKLAGAGETQYF. The CDR3 region has the DNA TGTGCCAGTAGCAAACTAGCGGGAGCCGGAGAGACCCAGTACTTC.

The chain recombines TRBV23-1 with TRBJ1-2; D gene unclear. TRBV23-1 is recorded as an ORF, its role being uncertain. The CDR3 sequence is 10 residues long. The CDR3: CAAAGYGYTF. Here the CDR3 DNA reads TGCGCGGCTGCGGGCTATGGCTACACCTTC.

The rearrangement links TRBV4-1 to TRBJ1-1; D not resolved. The germline CDR1 and CDR2 sequences are MGHRA and YSYEKL. The CDR3 length is 15 residues. Trimming cost V 1 base and J 2 bases, with 11 bases left between them. CDR3 sequence reads: CASSQVMTGNTEAFF. In DNA, the CDR3 is TGCGCCAGCAGCCAAGTGATGACGGGTAACACTGAAGCTTTCTTT.

On this clone itself: No conserved phenylalanine or tryptophan ends this CDR3, so it is likely a read error. The chain combines TRBV29-1 with TRBJ1-2; 7 bases map to TRBD1. Unmatched junction bases numbered 12, after V lost 6 bases and J lost 2 bases. Germline-derived CDR1 and CDR2 are SQVTM and ANQGSEA. The CDR3 has 15 residues. The CDR3 loop is CSVQLPGQRNYGYTL. The DNA of the CDR3 is TGCAGCGTCCAACTTCCGGGACAGAGGAACTATGGCTACACCCTC.

The CDR3, as DNA: TGTGCCAGCTCAAAGAGAACAACAGGGGGCTTCGCCGGCTTCGGCGGGGAGCTGTTTTTT. This sequence encodes CASSKRTTGGFAGFGGELFF. This chain joins TRBV18 and TRBJ2-2; 9 bases are shared with TRBD1. The CDR3 is made up of 20 amino acids. Germline V lookup: CDR1 KGHSH, CDR2 LQKENI. The trim removed 5 bases at V and 7 bases at J, leaving 23 bases unmatched.

This sequence joins TRBV16 and TRBJ1-1; TRBD1 matches 10 bases. The germline V gene encodes CDR1 KGHSY and CDR2 FQNENV. The CDR3 totals 14 residues. V was clipped by 4 bases and J by 6 bases; unmatched bases: 5. The CDR3 coding sequence is TGTGCCAGCAGCCCCCAGACAGGGGGCGCTGAAGCTTTCTTT. Translated, it gives CASSPQTGGAEAFF.